A selection of T cell receptor beta chains follows, all from one sample in a study of T cell repertoires in cytomegalovirus infection. TCRdb used MiXCR to reprocess the reads, holding one entry per CDR3 protein. The sample holds roughly 720,000 distinct CDR3 sequences; 35% are singletons and the top ten take around 2.6%. The sample taken for sequencing was PBMCs. The receptors originated from a human donor in good health (CMV status not recorded). Some clones in this sample may be carry-over from other donors' samples. The CDR3 runs from the conserved cysteine through the conserved F or W. The order of the fields is J gene, clone size, V gene, CDR3 protein. Where a row states a size, it is once, few, many or the class of an expanded clone; other rows omit it.

J: TRBJ1-2; size: NA; V: TRBV4-1; CDR3: CASSQDLNPSYGYTF
J: TRBJ2-2; size: few; V: TRBV7-6; CDR3: CASSLGVIGELFF
J: TRBJ1-1; size: NA; V: TRBV2; CDR3: CASSEAFLMNGGEAFF
J: TRBJ1-5; size: NA; V: TRBV12-3/TRBV12-4; CDR3: CASSSRQGPHSNQPQHF
J: TRBJ1-1; size: NA; V: TRBV4-2; CDR3: CASSREGHAGLGKLNTEAFF
J: TRBJ2-2; size: few; V: TRBV4-2; CDR3: CASSQSRDRGGELFF
J: TRBJ1-5; size: NA; V: TRBV2; CDR3: CASRGQGQPQHF
J: TRBJ1-1; size: many; V: TRBV6-6; CDR3: CASSPGDSYTEAFF
J: TRBJ2-7; size: NA; V: TRBV20-1; CDR3: CSARSLAGAYEQYF
J: TRBJ1-1; size: few; V: TRBV6-2/TRBV6-3; CDR3: CASSYSPLNTEAFF
J: TRBJ2-5; size: few; V: TRBV7-2; CDR3: CASSLGSGTRTYQETQYF
J: TRBJ2-2; size: NA; V: TRBV2; CDR3: CASRALASGNTGELFF
J: TRBJ1-6; size: NA; V: TRBV20-1; CDR3: CSASSPTGTPYNSPLHF
J: TRBJ2-7; size: few; V: TRBV2; CDR3: CASREGRYEQYF